A single sample is the source of the 21 T cell receptor beta chains below, sequenced in a study of identical twins. TCRdb processed the 5' RACE reads anew with MiXCR; each CDR3 protein has one entry. The sample holds hundreds of thousands of distinct CDR3 sequences, about 14% seen once. The sequenced material came from memory (CD45RO+) T cells sorted from blood. These receptors all stem from a woman between 18 and 30 years old in good health.

The J gene is TRBJ2-3, the V gene TRBV11-2; TRBD2 aligns across 10 bases. The ends lost 2 bases at V and 7 bases at J; junction bases unmatched: 6. The CDR3 is 15 amino acids. The germline gives CDR1 SGHAT, CDR2 FQNNGV. The CDR3, as DNA: TGTGCCAGCAGCTTATCCACTAGCGGGACAAATACGCAGTATTTT. It codes for CASSLSTSGTNTQYF.

This clonotype was counted a few times. The rearrangement uses TRBV28 and TRBJ1-1; no definite D call. The germline gives CDR1 MDHEN, CDR2 SYDVKM. V lost 2 bases and J lost 7, with 8 bases in between. The CDR3 covers 12 residues. CDR3 bases: TGTGCCAGCAGTTTACTCCAATATGAAGCTTTCTTT. This codes for CASSLLQYEAFF.

V gene TRBV6-1 combines with J gene TRBJ2-7, with D tentatively TRBD1 (5 bases). V dropped 6 bases and J dropped 4 bases, with 16 bases sitting between them. The germline V gene has CDR1 MNHNS and CDR2 SASEGT. The CDR3 consists of 14 residues. CDR3 coding DNA: TGTGCCAGCAGCCAGGATTGGGGCCTTTACGAGCAGTACTTC. It codes for CASSQDWGLYEQYF.

This clonotype came up a few times. The chain couples TRBV7-6 to TRBJ2-7; tentative D call: TRBD2 (6 bases). The V gene lost 1 base and the J gene lost 2 bases, with 12 bases spanning the gap. Germline V gene sequence: CDR1 SGHVS, CDR2 FNYEAQ. The CDR3 contains 15 residues. CDR3 DNA: TGTGCCAGCAGCTTAGGAAAAGCGGGTGCCTACGAGCAGTACTTC. This encodes CASSLGKAGAYEQYF. Filled out from reference TRBV7-6 and TRBJ2-7, the complete variable domain reads GAGVSQSPRYKVTKRGQDVALRCDPISGHVSLYWYRQALGQGPEFLTYFNYEAQQDKSGLPNDRFSAERPEGSISTLTIQRTEQRDSAMYRCASSLGKAGAYEQYFGPGTRLTVT.

This clonotype was seen a handful of times. J is TRBJ1-1 and V is TRBV20-1; D uncertain. Deletions cut 5 bases from V and 1 base from J, with 11 bases between. Looked up from germline, CDR1 is DFQATT and CDR2 is SNEGSKA (reference sequence). This CDR3 spans 13 amino acids. CDR3 sequence (DNA): TGCAGTGCTTTAGCGGCAGAGAACACTGAAGCTTTCTTT. As protein: CSALAAENTEAFF.

The rearrangement joins TRBV20-1 to TRBJ2-2; the D is unclear. The CDR3 consists of 14 residues. Germline V lookup: CDR1 DFQATT, CDR2 SNEGSKA (reference sequence). Trimming left V 3 bases short and J 6 bases short, with 14 bases between. CDR3 coding DNA: TGCAGTGCTAGCCTCGTGGGGTCGGCCGGGGAGCTGTTTTTT. This sequence encodes CSASLVGSAGELFF.

J is TRBJ2-5 and V is TRBV20-1, with 8 bases lining up with TRBD1. Looked up from germline, CDR1 is DFQATT and CDR2 is SNEGSKA (reference sequence). The CDR3 totals 13 residues. Germline trimming cut 6 bases from V and 4 bases from J; bases unmatched to any gene: 7. CDR3 residues: CSAFRGLGETQYF. CDR3 nucleotide sequence: TGCAGTGCATTCAGGGGGCTTGGAGAGACCCAGTACTTC.

J is TRBJ2-3 and V is TRBV10-1; possibly TRBD1 or TRBD2 for D (5 bases each). The CDR3 spans 15 residues. V was cut by 4 bases and J by 3 bases, with 14 bases left in between. In germline, CDR1 is WNHNN, CDR2 SYGVQD (reference sequence). This chain's CDR3 is CASSGGTPGTDTQYF. DNA for the CDR3: TGCGCCAGCAGTGGGGGGACCCCTGGGACAGATACGCAGTATTTT.

The V call is TRBV12-3 or TRBV12-4, the J call TRBJ1-1; D is ambiguous. The germline V and J ends were trimmed by 6 bases and 0 bases, with 8 bases remaining between them. CDR3 size: 13 residues. The CDR3 DNA reads as TGTGCCAGCAGGCCCCACTTGAACACTGAAGCTTTCTTT. Amino acids: CASRPHLNTEAFF.

This clonotype was detected a few times. V and J are TRBV9 and TRBJ2-6, with D possibly matching TRBD1 (5 bases). Germline values: CDR1 SGDLS, CDR2 YYNGEE. The ends were cut back, 4 bases at V and 0 bases at J, with 20 bases in the middle. This CDR3 spans 19 amino acids. This CDR3 reads CASSLDWTRKSSGANVLTF. The CDR3 DNA is TGTGCCAGCAGCCTAGACTGGACAAGAAAAAGCTCTGGGGCCAACGTCCTGACTTTC. Complete variable domain (other parts from reference TRBV9 and TRBJ2-6): DSGVTQTPKHLITATGQRVTLRCSPRSGDLSVYWYQQSLDQGLQFLIQYYNGEERAKGNILERFSAQQFPDLHSELNLSSLELGDSALYFCASSLDWTRKSSGANVLTFGAGSRLTVL.

This clonotype has at least ten counts. This sequence joins TRBV4-3 and TRBJ2-6; D is unresolved. This CDR3 region has 15 residues. Per germline, CDR1 LGHNA and CDR2 YSLEER. Trimming cost V 0 bases and J 4 bases, with 7 bases left between them. Here the CDR3 reads CASSQDPQGANVLTF. CDR3 sequence (DNA): TGCGCCAGCAGCCAAGATCCACAGGGGGCCAACGTCCTGACTTTC.

This clonotype was picked up a small number of times. The rearrangement joins TRBV14 to TRBJ2-2; the D is unclear. CDR3 length equals 15 residues. Trimming removed 3 bases at V and 1 base at J, with 9 bases between. Germline V gene lookup returns CDR1 SGHDN and CDR2 FVKESK. The CDR3 sequence: CASSHEWGNTGELFF. CDR3 sequence (DNA): TGTGCCAGCAGCCACGAATGGGGGAACACCGGGGAGCTGTTTTTT.

The chain uses TRBV11-1 and TRBJ2-1; 9 bases agree with TRBD2. Per the germline V gene, CDR1 is SGHAT and CDR2 is FQDESV (reference sequence). The CDR3 covers 19 residues. The V segment lost 4 bases and the J segment 0 bases; nucleotides outside the gene matches: 13. CDR3 DNA sequence: TGTGCCAGCAGCTCCCTAGTTTCGCGGGAGGGCTCCTCCTACAATGAGCAGTTCTTC. The encoded protein is CASSSLVSREGSSYNEQFF.

The chain carries TRBV7-3 and TRBJ2-7; the match to TRBD1 covers 8 bases. V lost 3 bases, J lost 3 bases, and 1 base stayed unmatched. Germline V gene data show CDR1 as SGHTA and CDR2 as FQGTGA. This CDR3 has 13 amino acids. Written as DNA, the CDR3 is TGTGCCAGCAGCTTCGGGACAGGCTACGAGCAGTACTTC. Translating gives CASSFGTGYEQYF. Based on the CDR3 plus reference TRBV7-3 and TRBJ2-7, the full variable domain is GAGVSQTPSNKVTEKGKYVELRCDPISGHTALYWYRQSLGQGPEFLIYFQGTGAADDSGLPNDRFFAVRPEGSVSTLKIQRTERGDSAVYLCASSFGTGYEQYFGPGTRLTVT.

Note on this clonotype: At one of its ends the junction is not consistent with the germline gene, which may arise from a read error. The chain joins TRBV11-2 to TRBJ2-5; TRBD2 aligns across 11 bases. From germline, CDR1 is SGHAT and CDR2 FQNNGV. The CDR3 extends over 16 amino acids. The CDR3 is CASSSGLAAPQGTQYF. CDR3 nucleotides: TGTGCCAGCAGCTCGGGACTAGCGGCCCCTCAAGGGACCCAGTACTTC.

In its sample, this clonotype was seen a few times. DNA for the CDR3: TGTGCCAGCAGTGAATTGAGGGACAATGAGCAGTTCTTC. As protein: CASSELRDNEQFF. V is TRBV2 and J is TRBJ2-1, with D possibly being TRBD2 (5 bases). Germline V lookup: CDR1 SNHLY, CDR2 FYNNEI. The CDR3 length is 13 residues. The ends were cut back, 2 bases at V and 5 bases at J, with 7 bases in the middle.

The V and J genes are TRBV9 and TRBJ2-1; TRBD2 matches 13 bases. Germline V CDR1 and CDR2: SGDLS, YYNGEE. The CDR3 spans 15 residues. Germline trimming cut 0 bases from V and 8 bases from J; bases unmatched to any gene: 2. The CDR3 region is CASSVGTSGRDEQFF. CDR3 bases: TGTGCCAGCAGCGTAGGGACTAGCGGGAGAGATGAGCAGTTCTTC.

The V gene is TRBV5-1, the J gene TRBJ1-2; the match to TRBD1 covers 8 bases. The J segment lost 8 bases and the V segment lost 3 bases, leaving 12 bases of the junction unmatched. This CDR3 is 15 amino acids long. Germline V gives CDR1 SGHRS, CDR2 YFSETQ. The CDR3 protein is CASSYGQGLDKGYTF. For the CDR3, the DNA is TGCGCCAGCAGCTATGGACAGGGATTGGATAAAGGCTACACCTTC.

This chain links TRBV18 with TRBJ2-7; no clear D gene. Germline CDR1 and CDR2: KGHSH and LQKENI. Trimming cost V 9 bases and J 0 bases, with 15 bases left between them. There are 14 residues in the CDR3. The CDR3 here is CASTPSQSSYEQYF. CDR3 in DNA: TGTGCCAGTACCCCGTCCCAGAGCTCCTACGAGCAGTACTTC.

This clonotype was seen more than once but under ten times. V and J are TRBV20-1 and TRBJ2-7; a weak D match, TRBD1 (5 bases). The CDR3 is made up of 14 amino acids. The V end lost 0 bases, the J end lost 2 bases, and 11 bases lay between the germline ends. CDR1 DFQATT and CDR2 SNEGSKA come from the germline V gene (reference sequence). Here the CDR3 reads CSARDWGSPYEQYF. CDR3 nucleotide sequence: TGCAGTGCTAGAGATTGGGGCAGTCCCTACGAGCAGTACTTC.

This clonotype turned up a few times. CDR3 protein: CASSLDGSQTQYF. The CDR3 nucleotides read TGTGCCAGCAGCTTAGACGGGAGTCAGACCCAGTACTTC. V is TRBV7-9 and J is TRBJ2-5; possible D gene TRBD2, 6 bases. V gave up 1 base and J gave up 6 bases, with 9 bases separating them. The germline V gene has CDR1 SEHNR and CDR2 FQNEAQ (reference sequence). This CDR3 comprises 13 residues.